Listed below are T cell receptor beta chains from one sample, sequenced in a study of cytomegalovirus exposure and HLA in healthy donors. The protocol was immunoSEQ multiplex PCR, while the TCRdb copy is restricted to in-frame clones and leaves out a portion. The repertoire holds 220,000 or so clones, with roughly 83% as singletons. Sequences were obtained from PBMCs. The receptors were gathered from a woman aged 18 to 35 in good health and CMV-seronegative. Both conserved end residues are part of each CDR3. A D gene is named only where the DNA matches it firmly. Clone size is given for some rows only: seen once, a few or many times, or a class if the clone is expanded.

. | . | TRBJ1-3 | TRBV28 | TGTGCCAGCAGTTTATTTGCCGGGAGGGAGGGAAACACCATATATTTT | CASSLFAGREGNTIYF
. | TRBD1 | TRBJ1-5 | TRBV27 | TGTGCCAGCAGCCTACAGGGGCCGAATCAGCCCCAGCATTTT | CASSLQGPNQPQHF
once | TRBD1 | TRBJ1-1 | TRBV28 | TGTGCCAGCAGTCCGCCGACAGGGAGGGAAGCTGAAGCTTTCTTT | CASSPPTGREAEAFF
few | . | TRBJ1-5 | TRBV4-1 | TGCGCCAGCAGCCGAGAACCGGGACCTAAGATCAATCAGCCCCAGCATTTT | CASSREPGPKINQPQHF
. | TRBD2 | TRBJ2-7 | TRBV19 | TGTGCCAGTAGTATAGGCGCTAGCGGGGTCTACGAGCAGTACTTC | CASSIGASGVYEQYF
. | . | TRBJ2-7 | TRBV5-1 | TGCGCCAGCAGCTTGGGGACGGGTCCCTACGAGCAGTACTTC | CASSLGTGPYEQYF
. | TRBD1 | TRBJ1-2 | TRBV27 | TGTGCCAGCAGTCCCTCGGGACAGGGGCCTTTCGTCGGTGGCTACACCTTC | CASSPSGQGPFVGGYTF
. | TRBD1 | TRBJ2-1 | TRBV29-1 | TGCAGCGTTGGGAGGACAGGTAACAATGAGCAGTTCTTC | CSVGRTGNNEQFF
. | . | TRBJ2-6 | TRBV29-1 | TGCAGCCTCCCAATCCAGGCGTCGGACTGGGCCAACGTCCTGACTTTC | CSLPIQASDWANVLTF
. | . | TRBJ2-7 | TRBV6-5 | TGTGCCAGCAGTTATGGGGAATCCGAGCAGTACTTC | CASSYGESEQYF
. | TRBD1 | TRBJ2-7 | TRBV18 | TGTGCCAGCTCACCCAGCCAGGACAGGGGTCTAGAGCAGTACTTC | CASSPSQDRGLEQYF
. | . | TRBJ2-7 | TRBV7-6 | TGTGCCAGCAGCTTAGCACAGCCCTACGAGCAGTACTTC | CASSLAQPYEQYF
. | . | TRBJ1-1 | TRBV6-5 | TGTGCCAGCAGTTTTTCAGGTGGGCTGAACACTGAAGCTTTCTTT | CASSFSGGLNTEAFF
. | . | TRBJ1-5 | TRBV10-1 | TGCGCCAGCAGTGAGTTTGTTAGCGGTTTGCAGCCCCAGCATTTT | CASSEFVSGLQPQHF
. | TRBD2 | TRBJ2-3 | TRBV6-1 | TGTGCCATCTCACTAGCGGCTAGCACAGATACGCAGTATTTT | CAISLAASTDTQYF
. | . | TRBJ2-1 | TRBV30 | TGTGCCTGGAGCGGAAGCAGCCTCTACAATGAGCAGTTCTTC | CAWSGSSLYNEQFF
once | TRBD1 | TRBJ2-7 | TRBV5-1 | TGCGCCAGCAGCTTGGCCACAGCCGGGACAGGCCGCTCCTACGAGCAGTACTTC | CASSLATAGTGRSYEQYF
. | TRBD1 | TRBJ1-2 | TRBV2 | TGTGCCAGCATAAAGGGGGCGCCCGGTGGCTACACCTTC | CASIKGAPGGYTF
. | . | TRBJ2-3 | TRBV6-6 | TGTGCCAGCAGTTTCCCTGGACAGAGCACAGATACGCAGTATTTT | CASSFPGQSTDTQYF
. | . | TRBJ1-2 | TRBV27 | TGTGCCACCGCCGAAACATCCTTCTATGGCTACACCTTC | CATAETSFYGYTF
. | . | TRBJ1-6 | TRBV9 | TGTGCCAGCAGCGTAGCGAATGAGAATTCACCCCTCCACTTT | CASSVANENSPLHF
. | . | TRBJ2-5 | TRBV28 | TGTGCCAGCACCCACCGAGGGGGAGGGCAAGAGACCCAGTACTTC | CASTHRGGGQETQYF
. | TRBD1 | TRBJ2-7 | TRBV9 | TGTGCCAGCAGCGTCGGGACAGGGTTGTCCTACGAGCAGTACTTC | CASSVGTGLSYEQYF
. | . | TRBJ1-1 | TRBV5-1 | TGCGCCAGCAGCTCCGGCGGGGCGCGTGTCACTGAAGCTTTCTTT | CASSSGGARVTEAFF
. | . | TRBJ2-3 | TRBV4-2 | TGTGCCAGCAGCCAAGACGGTCGCGCAGATACGCAGTATTTT | CASSQDGRADTQYF
. | TRBD2 | TRBJ2-1 | TRBV18 | TGTGCCACTCAGGGACTAGCCTACAATGAGCAGTTCTTC | CATQGLAYNEQFF
. | TRBD2 | TRBJ2-6 | TRBV2 | TGTGCCAGCAGGGAGGGACTAGCGGCCTCTGGGGCCAACGTCCTGACTTTC | CASREGLAASGANVLTF
. | . | TRBJ2-7 | TRBV28 | TGTGCCAGCAGTTTGGTTCAGGGCCCTCTCTACGAGCAGTACTTC | CASSLVQGPLYEQYF
. | . | TRBJ1-5 | TRBV27 | TGTGCCAGCAGTTCCGGACCGGTATATAGCAATCAGCCCCAGCATTTT | CASSSGPVYSNQPQHF
. | TRBD2 | TRBJ2-3 | TRBV5-1 | TGCGCCAGCAGCTTGATAGCGGGGGGAGGAACAGATACGCAGTATTTT | CASSLIAGGGTDTQYF
. | TRBD1 | TRBJ2-2 | TRBV10-1 | TGCGCCAGCAGCCTCAACTCCCCGGGACAGGGATCCGGGGAGCTGTTTTTT | CASSLNSPGQGSGELFF
. | TRBD1 | TRBJ1-2 | TRBV6-5 | TGTGCCAGCAGCCCGACAGGGGACTATGGCTACACCTTC | CASSPTGDYGYTF
. | TRBD2 | TRBJ2-5 | TRBV12-5 | TGTGCTAGTGGTTTGTCCAGCGGGAATTCCCTTCAAGAGACCCAGTACTTC | CASGLSSGNSLQETQYF
. | . | TRBJ1-4 | TRBV5-4 | TGTGCCAGCAGCAGGACTCGTGCAACTAATGAAAAACTGTTTTTT | CASSRTRATNEKLFF
. | . | TRBJ1-6 | TRBV25-1 | TGTGCCAGCAGTCCTGGGGGAAGCTCCTATAATTCACCCCTCCACTTT | CASSPGGSSYNSPLHF
. | TRBD1 | TRBJ1-1 | TRBV7-3 | TGTGCCAGCAGCTTAAGGGGACAGGGGATGAAGACTGAAGCTTTCTTT | CASSLRGQGMKTEAFF
. | TRBD1 | TRBJ1-2 | TRBV6-1 | TGTGCCAGCAGGGAACCGGGACAGGGGCCCTATGGCTACACCTTC | CASREPGQGPYGYTF
few | . | TRBJ1-6 | TRBV19 | TGTGCCAGTAGTGCCCAGGGCCGGGATCTAGGTTCACCCCTCCACTTT | CASSAQGRDLGSPLHF
. | TRBD1 | TRBJ2-7 | TRBV5-1 | TGCGCCAGCAGCTTGAGTCAGGGGGACGAGCAGTACTTC | CASSLSQGDEQYF
once | . | TRBJ2-7 | TRBV5-5 | TGTGCCAGCAGCTACCCGCCCAACGAGCAGTACTTC | CASSYPPNEQYF
. | . | TRBJ1-4 | TRBV7-2 | TGTGCCAGCAGCTTAGCTGGAGCCGGGGAAAAACTGTTTTTT | CASSLAGAGEKLFF
few | . | TRBJ1-6 | TRBV11-2 | TGTGCCAGCAGCTTGGACGGTAACTCACCCCTCCACTTT | CASSLDGNSPLHF
. | . | TRBJ2-7 | TRBV5-1 | TGCGCCAGCAGCTTACTGGGAACTAGCTACGAGCAGTACTTC | CASSLLGTSYEQYF
once | . | TRBJ2-1 | TRBV4-2 | TGTGCCAGCAGCCAAGATAGTGATACCCGGAATGAGCAGTTCTTC | CASSQDSDTRNEQFF
. | . | TRBJ1-4 | TRBV27 | TGTGCCAGCAGTTGGGTCGGGTCCATGGGAACTAATGAAAAACTGTTTTTT | CASSWVGSMGTNEKLFF
. | . | TRBJ2-7 | TRBV28 | TGTGCCAGCAGTTTAGGAGGGACCCTCTACGAGCAGTACTTC | CASSLGGTLYEQYF
. | . | TRBJ2-1 | TRBV7-2 | TGTGCCAGCAGCTTAGGGAGGGGGGCTTACAATGAGCAGTTCTTC | CASSLGRGAYNEQFF
. | . | TRBJ1-1 | TRBV6-5 | TGTGCCAGCCGGAGGGGTAAGTCGGCTTTCTTT | CASRRGKSAFF
. | . | TRBJ1-3 | TRBV20-1 | TGCAGCTGCGGAGGGGGAAACACCATATATTTT | CSCGGGNTIYF
. | . | TRBJ1-2 | TRBV5-6 | TGTGCCAGCAGCTTGCTACAGGATTATGGCTACACCTTC | CASSLLQDYGYTF
. | TRBD1 | TRBJ2-7 | TRBV10-3 | TGTGCCATCAGTGTGGGAGCGGGACAGGGCTACGAGCAGTACTTC | CAISVGAGQGYEQYF
. | TRBD2 | TRBJ2-7 | TRBV6-1 | TGTGCCAGCAAGCTGACCCAGCGGGAGTACGAGCAGTACTTC | CASKLTQREYEQYF
few | . | TRBJ2-7 | TRBV11-1 | TGTGCCAGCAGCTTAGCCGGCAGGAGCTACGAGCAGTACTTC | CASSLAGRSYEQYF
. | . | TRBJ1-3 | TRBV5-4 | TGTGCCAGCACCTCTTGGGCAGGAAACACCATATATTTT | CASTSWAGNTIYF
. | . | TRBJ1-4 | TRBV9 | TGTGCCAGCAGCGTAGTCCCCGGCCGGAATGAAAAACTGTTTTTT | CASSVVPGRNEKLFF
. | . | TRBJ1-1 | TRBV15 | TGTGCCACCAGCAGACGGCGACAGGCGAACACTGAAGCTTTCTTT | CATSRRRQANTEAFF
. | . | TRBJ1-1 | TRBV6-1 | TGTGCCAGCAGTGACTCGTCGGAGAACACTGAAGCTTTCTTT | CASSDSSENTEAFF
. | . | TRBJ1-4 | TRBV7-2 | TGTGCCAGCAGCTTAGGGGGGGCCGCAACTAATGAAAAACTGTTTTTT | CASSLGGAATNEKLFF
. | TRBD1 | TRBJ2-5 | TRBV6-5 | TGTGCCAGCAGTCGGGACAGGGGGACGGAGACCCAGTACTTC | CASSRDRGTETQYF